What follows are 7 T cell receptor beta chains derived from one specimen sequenced in a study of blood T cell repertoires in COVID-19. Measured with immunoSEQ multiplex PCR; TCRdb has only the in-frame clones, and not every one. The table shows over 150,000 clones, with around 89% occurring only once. The sequenced sample was peripheral blood. The receptor source for this set is a man between 45 and 60 years old who had recovered from COVID-19.

The chain uses TRBV7-8 and TRBJ2-7; 9 bases map to TRBD1. Germline V gives CDR1 SGHVS, CDR2 FQNEAQ. The CDR3 spans 17 residues. V was clipped by 3 bases and J by 4 bases; unmatched bases: 13. The CDR3 region is CASSFDRPGTGMYEQYF. CDR3 sequence (DNA): TGTGCCAGCAGCTTTGACCGTCCCGGGACAGGGATGTACGAGCAGTACTTC.

The chain carries TRBV28 and TRBJ1-4; 7 bases are shared with TRBD1. The CDR3 contains 14 residues. The V segment lost 4 bases and the J segment 7 bases; nucleotides outside the gene matches: 6. CDR1 is MDHEN and CDR2 is SYDVKM in the germline V gene. Here the CDR3 reads CASSWRGRGEKLFF. The CDR3 nucleotides read TGTGCCAGCAGTTGGAGGGGGCGAGGTGAAAAACTGTTTTTT.

The chain has TRBV11-1 and TRBJ2-7; a weak D match, TRBD2 (5 bases). This CDR3 has 12 amino acids. Germline values: CDR1 SGHAT, CDR2 FQDESV (reference sequence). Trimming pared 5 bases from V and 3 bases from J, leaving 8 bases between. CDR3 DNA: TGTGCCAGCAGCGAGGGTGGCTACGAGCAGTACTTC. It encodes CASSEGGYEQYF.

The V gene is TRBV19, the J gene TRBJ1-2, with TRBD1 matching 7 bases. The trim removed 4 bases at V and 2 bases at J, leaving 10 bases unmatched. The CDR3 sequence is 16 residues long. The germline CDR1 and CDR2 sequences are LNHDA and SQIVND (reference sequence). This CDR3 is CASSNLLQGRNYGYTF. DNA for the CDR3: TGTGCCAGTAGTAACCTCCTACAGGGGCGCAACTATGGCTACACCTTC.

The rearrangement links TRBV5-6 to TRBJ2-5; TRBD2 agrees at 9 bases. CDR1 and CDR2 from the germline V gene are SGHDT and YYEEEE. V shed 1 base, J shed 3 bases, and the junction held 4 bases outside the gene matches. CDR3 length: 15 amino acids. The CDR3: CASSLLAGLKETQYF. The CDR3 DNA follows: TGTGCCAGCAGCTTGCTAGCGGGATTAAAAGAGACCCAGTACTTC.

The chain links TRBV7-2 to TRBJ2-3; D unclear. V dropped 1 base and J dropped 8 bases, with 13 bases sitting between them. CDR1 SGHTA and CDR2 FQGNSA come from the germline V gene. The CDR3 is 14 residues long. The CDR3 DNA follows: TGTGCCAGCAGCTTAGGTCCCAGCGCTGGTACGCAGTATTTT. The encoded protein is CASSLGPSAGTQYF. Full variable domain (remainder filled in from reference TRBV7-2 and TRBJ2-3): GAGVSQSPSNKVTEKGKDVELRCDPISGHTALYWYRQSLGQGLEFLIYFQGNSAPDKSGLPSDRFSAERTGGSVSTLTIQRTQQEDSAVYLCASSLGPSAGTQYFGPGTRLTVL.

The V and J genes are TRBV10-1 and TRBJ2-4, with a weak D call TRBD1 (6 bases). Per the germline V gene, CDR1 is WNHNN and CDR2 is SYGVQD (reference sequence). CDR3 size: 20 residues. Trimming left V 1 base short and J 0 bases short, with 22 bases between. This chain's CDR3 is CASSELLAGVSGLAKNIQYF. CDR3 sequence (DNA): TGCGCCAGCAGTGAGTTGTTGGCAGGGGTCTCCGGGCTAGCCAAAAACATTCAGTACTTC.